Listed below are T cell receptor beta chains from one sample, sequenced in a study of Graves' ophthalmopathy and Graves' hyperthyroidism. Each CDR3 protein is one row after TCRdb ran MiXCR on the multiplex PCR reads. Among about 600,000 distinct CDR3 sequences, about 40% were seen once, and the ten largest hold about 4.6%. Sample: peripheral blood or thyroid tissue (not recorded which). The receptor set was obtained from an adult man with Graves' hyperthyroidism. Each CDR3 is given with its conserved first and last residue. The order of the fields is clone size, D gene, V gene, J gene, CDR3 protein, CDR3 DNA. A D gene is named only where the DNA matches it firmly. The size field is filled for only some rows; it gives once, few, many or a size class.

.,.,TRBV2,TRBJ2-7,CASSPGTPVVYF,TGTGCCAGCAGTCCCGGGACACCTGTCGTCTACTTC
.,.,TRBV25-1,TRBJ1-5,CASSIPGEAKQETQHF,TGTGCCAGCAGTATCCCCGGGGAGGCGAAACAAGAGACCCAGCATTTT
many,TRBD2,TRBV20-1,TRBJ2-5,CSASGGAGETQYF,TGCAGTGCTAGCGGGGGGGCCGGGGAGACCCAGTACTTC
.,TRBD1,TRBV12-3/TRBV12-4,TRBJ2-5,CASSHGTGKETQYF,TGTGCCAGCAGCCACGGGACAGGGAAAGAGACCCAGTACTTC
many,TRBD2,TRBV24-1,TRBJ2-5,CATSDFERGGAETQYF,TGTGCCACCAGTGATTTTGAGCGGGGGGGCGCAGAGACCCAGTACTTC
.,.,TRBV7-3,TRBJ1-1,CASSLDGALTEAFF,TGTGCCAGCAGCTTGGACGGGGCTCTCACTGAAGCTTTCTTT
once,TRBD1,TRBV7-3,TRBJ2-3,CASSLRGQGIADTQYF,TGTGCCAGCAGCTTAAGGGGACAGGGTATAGCAGATACGCAGTATTTT
many,TRBD1,TRBV5-8,TRBJ1-4,CASSLAGTGEEKLFF,TGTGCCAGCAGCTTGGCCGGGACAGGGGAAGAAAAACTGTTTTTT
few,TRBD1,TRBV11-1,TRBJ2-7,CASSFRDRTSSYEQYF,TGTGCCAGCAGCTTCCGGGACAGGACCTCGTCCTACGAGCAGTACTTC
many,.,TRBV5-5,TRBJ2-7,CASSLEAGLVGYEQYF,TGTGCCAGCAGCTTGGAAGCAGGGCTTGTAGGCTACGAGCAGTACTTC
few,TRBD2,TRBV12-3/TRBV12-4,TRBJ2-5,CASSPWGGRETQYF,TGTGCCAGCAGCCCCTGGGGGGGTCGCGAGACCCAGTACTTC
many,.,TRBV19,TRBJ2-7,CASSIGHRVGEQYF,TGTGCCAGTAGTATAGGGCACAGGGTGGGTGAGCAGTACTTC
few,.,TRBV24-1,TRBJ2-3,CATSDRTNTDTQYF,TGTGCCACCAGTGATCGGACGAATACAGATACGCAGTATTTT
few,.,TRBV19,TRBJ1-5,CASSIEGFTGQPQHF,TGTGCCAGTAGTATAGAGGGCTTTACCGGTCAGCCCCAGCATTTT
few,.,TRBV24-1,TRBJ1-5,CATSDLWGNQPQHF,TGTGCCACCAGTGATTTGTGGGGGAATCAGCCCCAGCATTTT
.,.,TRBV7-3,TRBJ1-5,CASSPRGRAQPQHF,TGTGCCAGCAGCCCCCGAGGGAGGGCTCAGCCCCAGCATTTT
.,TRBD2,TRBV7-8,TRBJ2-3,CASSRGLDADTQYF,TGTGCCAGCAGCCGGGGACTAGATGCAGATACGCAGTATTTT
.,.,TRBV10-3,TRBJ1-2,CAISDGGLEGYTF,TGTGCCATCAGTGATGGAGGGTTGGAGGGCTACACCTTC
.,TRBD1,TRBV2,TRBJ1-1,CASSLSDRVTEAFF,TGTGCCAGCAGTTTATCCGACAGGGTAACTGAAGCTTTCTTT
many,.,TRBV7-9,TRBJ1-2,CASSLGSVGGYGYTF,TGTGCCAGCAGCTTAGGGTCAGTGGGCGGCTATGGCTACACCTTC
few,.,TRBV6-5,TRBJ1-5,CASSERQTYSNQPQHF,TGTGCCAGCAGTGAGAGACAGACATATAGCAATCAGCCCCAGCATTTT
.,TRBD1,TRBV2,TRBJ1-2,CASRMQGADYGYTF,TGTGCCAGCAGGATGCAGGGGGCGGACTATGGCTACACCTTC
.,.,TRBV6-5,TRBJ2-2,CASSLAGGRRTGELFF,TGTGCCAGCAGCTTAGCCGGGGGCCGGCGGACCGGGGAGCTGTTTTTT
many,.,TRBV7-2,TRBJ1-2,CASSSTPDSPYGYTF,TGTGCCAGCAGCTCTACCCCGGACAGTCCCTATGGCTACACCTTC
many,.,TRBV7-9,TRBJ1-5,CASSLSPSNQPQHF,TGTGCCAGCAGCTTATCCCCGAGCAATCAGCCCCAGCATTTT
many,.,TRBV19,TRBJ1-5,CASRPGGHNSNQPQHF,TGTGCCAGTAGGCCCGGGGGCCACAATAGCAATCAGCCCCAGCATTTT
.,.,TRBV7-9,TRBJ1-1,CASSLMAGEAFF,TGTGCCAGCAGCTTGATGGCAGGGGAAGCTTTCTTT
.,.,TRBV29-1,TRBJ2-1,CRVLQGTQFF,TGCCGCGTCCTACAGGGAACTCAGTTCTTC
many,TRBD1,TRBV4-1,TRBJ2-7,CASSQEELRQGSYEQYF,TGCGCCAGCAGCCAAGAAGAACTCCGACAGGGTTCCTACGAGCAGTACTTC
many,TRBD1,TRBV2,TRBJ1-6,CASSETVTGAYNSPLHF,TGTGCCAGCAGTGAAACCGTGACAGGGGCCTATAATTCACCCCTCCACTTT
once,TRBD2,TRBV29-1,TRBJ2-7,CSVETGLAYEQYF,TGCAGCGTTGAAACGGGACTAGCTTACGAGCAGTACTTC
many,.,TRBV7-6,TRBJ2-2,CASSSRKGLNTGELFF,TGTGCCAGCAGCTCCCGAAAGGGGTTGAACACCGGGGAGCTGTTTTTT
few,.,TRBV2,TRBJ2-2,CASSGRGSNTGELFF,TGTGCCAGCAGTGGTAGGGGTTCGAACACCGGGGAGCTGTTTTTT
many,.,TRBV7-9,TRBJ2-6,CASRQDSGANVLTF,TGTGCCAGCAGACAGGACTCTGGGGCCAACGTCCTGACTTTC
.,.,TRBV7-3,TRBJ2-1,CASSFSRQSSYNEQFF,TGTGCCAGCAGCTTCTCACGACAGAGCTCCTACAATGAGCAGTTCTTC
.,TRBD1,TRBV28,TRBJ1-3,CASRPQGDGNTIYF,TGTGCCAGCAGGCCCCAGGGGGATGGAAACACCATATATTTT
.,.,TRBV11-2,TRBJ2-3,CASSNSLADTRYF,TGTGCCAGCAGTAATAGCTTAGCAGATACGCGGTATTTT
many,.,TRBV10-3,TRBJ1-5,CAISGGSGDQPQHF,TGTGCCATCAGTGGGGGTAGTGGGGATCAGCCCCAGCATTTT
.,TRBD2,TRBV24-1,TRBJ2-7,CASSPGTSGGGYEQYF,TGTGCCAGCAGTCCAGGGACTAGCGGCGGAGGGTACGAGCAGTACTTC
few,.,TRBV29-1,TRBJ2-3,CSVDKTETDTQYF,TGCAGCGTTGATAAGACGGAGACAGATACGCAGTATTTT
.,.,TRBV29-1,TRBJ1-3,CSVEDAGQNTIYF,TGCAGCGTTGAAGATGCGGGGCAAAACACCATATATTTT